This TCR beta chain was found in a study of blood T cell repertoires in COVID-19. Study in general: COVID-19 samples from acute and convalescent phases originated in the United States, Italy and Spain.

V dropped 4 bases and J dropped 6; count of bases not matched to a gene: 8. Germline CDR1 is SEHNR and CDR2 is FQNEAQ (reference sequence). The length of the CDR3 is 15 residues. Assay used: immunoSEQ multiplex PCR; TCRdb lists only in-frame clones, some missing. The sample has 250,000 to 350,000 clones; 88% are singletons. The chain has TRBV7-9 and TRBJ2-2; TRBD1 matches 7 bases. Sequenced sample: peripheral blood. The sequence was collected from a woman in her fifties or sixties with active or convalescent COVID-19. In DNA form, the CDR3 reads TGTGCCAGCAGCTCGCCGACAGGGCGGTCCGGGGAGCTGTTTTTT. It specifies CASSSPTGRSGELFF. The full variable domain, rest sourced from reference TRBV7-9 and TRBJ2-2, is DTGVSQNPRHKITKRGQNVTFRCDPISEHNRLYWYRQTLGQGPEFLTYFQNEAQLEKSRLLSDRFSAERPKGSFSTLEIQRTEQGDSAMYLCASSSPTGRSGELFFGEGSRLTVL.